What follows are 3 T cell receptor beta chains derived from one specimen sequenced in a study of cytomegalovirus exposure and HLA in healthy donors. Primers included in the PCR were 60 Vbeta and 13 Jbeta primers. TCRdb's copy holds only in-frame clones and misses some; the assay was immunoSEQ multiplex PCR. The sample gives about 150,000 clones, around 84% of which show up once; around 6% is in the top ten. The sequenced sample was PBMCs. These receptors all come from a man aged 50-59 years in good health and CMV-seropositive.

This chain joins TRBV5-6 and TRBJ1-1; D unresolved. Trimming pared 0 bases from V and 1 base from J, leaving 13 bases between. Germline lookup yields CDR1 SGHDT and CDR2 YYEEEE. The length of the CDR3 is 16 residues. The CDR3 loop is CASSLETGRKNTEAFF. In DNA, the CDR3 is TGTGCCAGCAGCTTGGAAACCGGCAGGAAGAACACTGAAGCTTTCTTT.

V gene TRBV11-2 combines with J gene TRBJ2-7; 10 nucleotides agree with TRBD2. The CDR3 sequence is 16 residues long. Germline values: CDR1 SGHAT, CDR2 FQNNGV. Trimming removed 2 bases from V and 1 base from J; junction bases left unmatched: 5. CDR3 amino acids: CASSLSSGGKSYEQYF. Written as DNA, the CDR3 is TGTGCCAGCAGCTTATCTAGCGGGGGAAAATCCTACGAGCAGTACTTC.

CDR3 in DNA: TGTGCCAGCAGTTCGGGACAGGACTATGGCTACACCTTC. It specifies CASSSGQDYGYTF. The chain employs TRBV6-5 and TRBJ1-2; 8 bases are shared with TRBD1. CDR3 length equals 13 residues. The V segment lost 4 bases and the J segment 3 bases; nucleotides outside the gene matches: 1. The germline CDR1 and CDR2 sequences are MNHEY and SVGAGI.